This T cell receptor (beta chain) was recovered during a study of cytomegalovirus exposure and HLA in healthy donors. For this clone: Its specificity is unknown. The junction does not match germline at one end; this may be a read error.

Overall study results and limits: A later analysis showed that HLA-associated TCR beta chains had undergone more clonal expansion than equally common others. TCR beta chain V- and J-gene trimming was linked, in a later analysis, to a missense variant in DCLRE1C. In a later analysis, most CMV-associated TCR beta chains appeared HLA-restricted.

The CDR3 sequence is 14 residues long. The germline CDR1 and CDR2 sequences are MNHEY and SMNVEV (reference sequence). 60 Vbeta and 13 Jbeta primers were used in PCR. The data were produced by immunoSEQ multiplex PCR, yet TCRdb's version contains in-frame clones alone and is incomplete. The data contain 130,000 to 150,000 clones, approximately 68% of them singletons. Sequences were obtained from PBMCs. The genes are TRBV27 and TRBJ2-7, with 8 bases that match TRBD2. The clonotype originates from a man aged 55 to 70 in good health and CMV-seronegative. CDR3 protein: CASSPWTSSDEQYF. The CDR3 DNA reads TGTGCCAGCAGTCCTTGGACTAGCTCCGACGAGCAGTACTTC.